This entry describes one T cell receptor (beta chain). The clone's antigen remains unknown. No much larger clone is present one base from it, and per-base qualities are unavailable. This specimen comes from a study of regulatory T cells in long-lasting Graves disease (dated by TCRdb to the early 2020s). With respect to the entire study: Persistent Graves' disease meant more than 5 years of antithyroid drug treatment with TSH receptor autoantibodies that stayed positive. This study used TCR sequencing and RNA sequencing of peripheral blood to compare persistent Graves' disease patients against newly diagnosed Graves' disease patients. The study took place in China and was registered as a clinical trial. A total of roughly 33 samples underwent TCR sequencing: about 13 from persistent and roughly 20 from newly diagnosed Graves' disease patients. Antithyroid drugs had been taken for around 9.8 years on average by persistent Graves' disease patients in the clinical cohort. What the research found in general, with its limitations: The authors noted that the small sample size was a limitation that may lower accuracy. Persistent patients shared more public clonotypes among themselves (2,741) than newly diagnosed patients did (roughly 920). The study examined only peripheral blood because the primary lesion, thyroid tissue, could not be accessed. Sequencing and analysis were limited to the TCR beta chain. Compared with newly diagnosed patients, persistent Graves' disease patients had lower TCR Shannon entropy and fewer highly expanded clones, which suggests clonal expansion. Persistent disease showed preferential use of TRBV28, TRBJ1-2 and TRBJ2-5, whereas newly diagnosed disease favored TRBV20-1 and TRBJ2-1.

The sample's time point label, in plain terms: persistent/refractory GD, antithyroid drugs over 5 years with positive TRAb. For both TCR sequencing and RNA sequencing, RNA was extracted from PBMCs in TRIzol. Graves' disease was diagnosed according to American Thyroid Association guidelines. Patients were recruited from an endocrinology department in Xi'an, China. Each patient gave approximately 8.8 milliliters of peripheral blood, collected in an EDTA anticoagulant tube. Ficoll Paque Plus density gradient separation was used to isolate PBMCs, and no additional T cell sorting was done. An Agilent 2100 Bioanalyzer and agarose gel were used to assess RNA quality, and a NanoDrop 2000 was used to measure RNA concentration. Library generation was performed with multiplex PCR. Sequencing relied on an Illumina HiSeq 4000. iRepertoire HTBI primers and Arm-PCR amplification of CDR3 regions were used to construct TCR beta libraries. Before sequencing, the PCR products underwent gel purification. On the authors' methods: Gene usage analysis of CDR3 amino acid clonotypes used the approximately 62 TRBV and 12 to 15 TRBJ segments found across samples. COPE and FqMerger were used to merge the filtered high-quality paired reads into contigs. Contigs were aligned with BLAST to IMGT TRBV, TRBD and TRBJ reference genes, and CDR3 was defined per IMGT. Any clonotype with a frequency above 0.1% was classified as a highly expanded clone. Repertoire diversity was measured by Shannon entropy, and V-J evenness by the Gini coefficient. Clonotypes shared by more than one individual were considered public. Using fastp at Q25 and MiXCR, TCRdb reprocessed the public reads and kept productive beta chains. CDR3 protein sequences are deduplicated, and each keeps its most common genes and DNA. These V and J calls rely on TCRdb rather than the paper's analysis. Within this sample are 350,000 to 500,000 distinct CDR3 sequences, with roughly a fifth of them counted one time only. The ten largest make up roughly an eighth of the sample.

CDR1 MDHEN and CDR2 SYDVKM are derived from the germline V gene. V is cut back by 5 bases and J by 5 bases, with 9 bases in the junction unmatched. From cysteine to phenylalanine, the CDR3 is 15 amino acids long. The kept DNA is CDR3 alone, 45 bases in frame from the first base. This clonotype was sampled from a female donor with Graves disease. The material sequenced was peripheral blood mononuclear cells (PBMCs), taken when the disease was refractory, from a patient treated with antithyroid drugs. The receptor chain draws on TRBV28 and TRBJ1-5, with 7 bases aligning to TRBD1. The bases are TGTGCCAGCAGTCCGACAGGGCGAGTAGATCAGCCCCAGCATTTT. The resulting protein is CASSPTGRVDQPQHF.